This T cell receptor beta chain was identified in a study of PD-1 blockade in classical Hodgkin lymphoma. Study-level points and caveats: A significant rise in TCR diversity was seen by C4D1 for CD4+ cells but not for CD8+ cells.

A note on this clone: Its target is unknown.

This CDR3 spans 13 amino acids. Germline CDR1 is SGHRS and CDR2 is YFSETQ. V was clipped by 4 bases and J by 10 bases; unmatched bases: 7. Repertoires were generated with immunoSEQ multiplex PCR, while TCRdb's copy carries only in-frame clones and drops some. Here the sample spans over 11,000 clones, 75% to 85% being singletons. No patient escaped relapse after autologous stem cell transplantation, and brentuximab vedotin exposure varied. The input for sequencing was peripheral blood mononuclear cells (PBMCs), taken before the second cycle of nivolumab. This sequence originates from a human donor with classical Hodgkin lymphoma. The chain uses TRBV5-1 and TRBJ1-4, with 7 positions matching TRBD1. The CDR3: CASSEDRFGKLFF. The CDR3 nucleotides are TGCGCCAGCAGCGAGGACAGGTTTGGAAAACTGTTTTTT.